The sequence of this TCR beta chain was determined in a study of blood T cell repertoires in COVID-19. Study in general: The study drew acute and convalescent COVID-19 samples from the United States, Italy and Spain.

The protocol was immunoSEQ multiplex PCR, while the TCRdb copy is restricted to in-frame clones and leaves out a portion. The table records around 82,000 clones, about nine tenths of them present only once. Deletions cut 3 bases from V and 0 bases from J, with 13 bases between. This CDR3 spans 15 amino acids. Germline CDR1 and CDR2: SGDLS and YYNGEE. V gene TRBV9 combines with J gene TRBJ2-7, with D maybe TRBD1 (5 bases). Sequenced material: peripheral blood. The sequence derives from an older man with active or convalescent COVID-19. The CDR3 loop reads CASSEGVTTSYEQYF. DNA of the CDR3: TGTGCCAGCAGCGAAGGGGTCACGACCTCCTACGAGCAGTACTTC.